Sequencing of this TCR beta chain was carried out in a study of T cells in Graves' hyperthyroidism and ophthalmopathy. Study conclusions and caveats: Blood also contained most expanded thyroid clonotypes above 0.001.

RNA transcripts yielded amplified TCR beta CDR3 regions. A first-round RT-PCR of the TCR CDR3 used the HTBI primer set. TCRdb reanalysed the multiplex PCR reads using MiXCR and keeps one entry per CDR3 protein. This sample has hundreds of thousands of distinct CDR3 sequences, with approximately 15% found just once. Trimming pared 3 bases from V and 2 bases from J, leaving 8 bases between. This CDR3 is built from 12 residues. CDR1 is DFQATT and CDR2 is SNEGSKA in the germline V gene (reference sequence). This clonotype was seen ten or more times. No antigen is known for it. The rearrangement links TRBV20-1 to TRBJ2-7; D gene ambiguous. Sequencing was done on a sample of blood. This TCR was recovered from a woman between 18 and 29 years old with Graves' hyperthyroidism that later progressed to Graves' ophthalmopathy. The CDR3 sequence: CSASPDAYEQYF. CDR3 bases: TGCAGTGCTAGCCCAGATGCCTACGAGCAGTACTTC.